These T cell receptor beta chains were read from a single sample in a study of blood T cell repertoires in COVID-19. Assay used: immunoSEQ multiplex PCR; TCRdb lists only in-frame clones, some missing. Of about 220,000 clones detected, 82% appear once; the ten largest clones hold approximately 4%. The sample was peripheral blood. Receptor source: a woman older than 75 with acute or convalescent COVID-19. The CDR3 runs from the conserved cysteine through the conserved F or W. A D gene is named only where the DNA matches it firmly. Clone size is not always given. Where it is, it says once, few, many or a class for expanded clones.

>TRBD2|TRBJ2-3|NA|TRBV10-3
TGTGCCATCAGTGAGTCGACCGGGGGGGAAAGGGGCACAGATACGCAGTATTTT
CAISESTGGERGTDTQYF
>TRBD1|TRBJ2-3|NA|TRBV7-3
TGTGCCAGCAGCTTAAACCCCAGGGGGTTGACAGATACGCAGTATTTT
CASSLNPRGLTDTQYF
>TRBD2|TRBJ2-7|NA|TRBV6-5
TGTGCCAGCAGCCCCACTAGCGGGGGGGCCTACGAGCAGTACTTC
CASSPTSGGAYEQYF
>TRBD2|TRBJ2-7|NA|TRBV19
TGTGCCAGCCCGGGGGGGGGCCGGTTATACGAGCAGTACTTC
CASPGGGRLYEQYF
>TRBD1|TRBJ2-2|NA|TRBV24-1
TGTGCCGCAGAGACAGGGCTCGGCACCGGGGAGCTGTTTTTT
CAAETGLGTGELFF
>TRBD1|TRBJ2-7|few|TRBV7-2
TGTGCCAGCAGCTCCCTCGGGACAGGGAGTACCTACGAGCAGTACTTC
CASSSLGTGSTYEQYF
>NA|TRBJ1-5|NA|TRBV29-1
TGCAGCGTTCTTGTTACAGGATCAAATCAGCCCCAGCATTTT
CSVLVTGSNQPQHF
>TRBD1|TRBJ1-4|NA|TRBV7-9
TGTGCCAGCAGCCGGGACAGCACCAATGAAAAACTGTTTTTT
CASSRDSTNEKLFF
>TRBD2|TRBJ2-7|NA|TRBV20-1
TGCAGTGCCAGTGGACTAGCGGGGGGGGTCTCCTACGAGCAGTACTTC
CSASGLAGGVSYEQYF
>TRBD2|TRBJ2-2|NA|TRBV7-3
TGTGCCAGCAGCTTCCGAGCGGGGGGGCTGGCCGGGGAGCTGTTTTTT
CASSFRAGGLAGELFF
>TRBD1|TRBJ2-1|NA|TRBV24-1
TGTGCCACCAGTGATTCCGGGACAGGTAGCTACAATGAGCAGTTCTTC
CATSDSGTGSYNEQFF
>TRBD1|TRBJ1-2|NA|TRBV28
TGTGCCAGCAGTGTCACAGGGGGCTATGGCTACACCTTC
CASSVTGGYGYTF
>NA|TRBJ2-1|NA|TRBV14
TGTGCCAGCAGCCAAGACGATCGCTTTAGGGGGCAGTTCTTC
CASSQDDRFRGQFF
>NA|TRBJ2-7|NA|TRBV18
TGTGCCAGCTCACCTCCCGACAGGCTAAACTACGAGCAGTACTTC
CASSPPDRLNYEQYF
>TRBD2|TRBJ2-1|NA|TRBV3-1/TRBV3-2
TGTGCCAGCAGCCAGCCGGGGACTAGCGGGGGGGTACCTGAGCAGTTCTTC
CASSQPGTSGGVPEQFF
>TRBD2|TRBJ2-7|few|TRBV2
TGTGCCAGCAAGCGGGGGGGCTACGAGCAGTACTTC
CASKRGGYEQYF
>TRBD1|TRBJ1-1|NA|TRBV5-1
TGCGCCAGCACCCCCTCACAGGGGCTGAACACTGAAGCTTTCTTT
CASTPSQGLNTEAFF
>TRBD1|TRBJ1-2|once|TRBV30
TGTGCCTGGAGAAGTGTTCGAGGCCGAGGGGGCATGAATGGCTACACCTTC
CAWRSVRGRGGMNGYTF
>TRBD1|TRBJ1-5|NA|TRBV3-1/TRBV3-2
TGTGCCAGCAGCCAGGACAGGGGCGGGGGGCAGTCGCCCCAGCATTTT
CASSQDRGGGQSPQHF
>TRBD1|TRBJ1-5|NA|TRBV4-2
TGTGCCAGCAGCCAACATAAGGACAGGGGACTTGTCCGTAGCAATCAGCCCCAGCATTTT
CASSQHKDRGLVRSNQPQHF
>NA|TRBJ2-7|NA|TRBV5-1
TGCGCCAGCAGCCCCGACTTTTACGAGCAGTACTTC
CASSPDFYEQYF
>NA|TRBJ2-2|NA|TRBV4-3
TGCGCCAGCAGCCAAGAGTTGCTATACACCGGGGAGCTGTTTTTT
CASSQELLYTGELFF
>TRBD1|TRBJ1-1|NA|TRBV6-6
TGTGCCAGCAGCCCCGAAGACAGGGTTTGGGCTTTCTTT
CASSPEDRVWAFF
>NA|TRBJ1-3|once|TRBV9
TGTGCCAGCAGCGTAGGAGGCAGTACTCTCTCTGGAAACACCATATATTTT
CASSVGGSTLSGNTIYF
>NA|TRBJ2-2|few|TRBV10-3
TGTGCCATCAAGCAGGGTCCCGGGGAGCTGTTTTTT
CAIKQGPGELFF
>TRBD1|TRBJ1-2|NA|TRBV6-6
TGTGCCCTACACGACAGGGGTATTCGGGGCTACACCTTC
CALHDRGIRGYTF
>NA|TRBJ1-1|NA|TRBV6-5
TGTGCCAGCAGTTACTCATACAGGGTGAACACTGAAGCTTTCTTT
CASSYSYRVNTEAFF
>NA|TRBJ1-2|NA|TRBV3-1/TRBV3-2
TGTGCCAGCACCACTCTCGGGGTAAATTCTAACTATGGCTACACCTTC
CASTTLGVNSNYGYTF
>NA|TRBJ2-1|NA|TRBV1
TGCACCAGCAGCCACCCCATGACTAGCGGGGGGAGAAAAGCGGATGAGCAGTTCTTC
CTSSHPMTSGGRKADEQFF
>NA|TRBJ1-2|NA|TRBV12-3/TRBV12-4
TGTGCCAGCAGTCCCCCGGTATATGGCTACACCTTC
CASSPPVYGYTF
>TRBD2|TRBJ2-3|NA|TRBV9
TGTGCCAGCAGCGTAGAACTAGCGGGGGGAGGCACGTATACGCAGTATTTT
CASSVELAGGGTYTQYF
>TRBD1|TRBJ1-1|NA|TRBV2
TGTGCCAGCCGGGACAGGGAGGTTAATACTGAAGCTTTCTTT
CASRDREVNTEAFF
>NA|TRBJ1-1|few|TRBV19
TGTGCCAGTAGTATAGATCGGGGGGACACTGAAGCTTTCTTT
CASSIDRGDTEAFF
>NA|TRBJ1-6|NA|TRBV20-1
TGCAGTGCTAGTCCCGACAATAATTCACCCCTCCACTTT
CSASPDNNSPLHF
>TRBD1|TRBJ1-1|NA|TRBV6-1
TGTGCCAGCAGTGAACAGTGGGACAGCCTTCGAGCTTTCTTT
CASSEQWDSLRAFF
>NA|TRBJ2-3|once|TRBV7-2
TGTGCCAGCAGCTTGAATCGGGGAGATACGCAGTATTTT
CASSLNRGDTQYF
>TRBD1|TRBJ2-1|NA|TRBV6-1
TGTGCCAGCAGTGAAGCACCGACAGGGGGAAATGAGCAGTTCTTC
CASSEAPTGGNEQFF
>NA|TRBJ1-4|NA|TRBV3-1/TRBV3-2
TGTGCCAGCAGCCAACTCTACGGAGATGAAAAACTGTTTTTT
CASSQLYGDEKLFF
>TRBD2|TRBJ2-5|NA|TRBV30
TGTGCCTGGAGTACCCTAACGGGGGGGCCGGAGACCCAGTACTTC
CAWSTLTGGPETQYF
>TRBD1|TRBJ1-2|NA|TRBV7-9
TGTGCCAGCAGCTCCGGACAGGGGATAGAGGGCTATGGCTACACCTTC
CASSSGQGIEGYGYTF
>NA|TRBJ2-7|NA|TRBV21-1
TGTGCCAGCAGCACCGGGGACAGGGCAAACTCCTACGAGCAGTACTTC
CASSTGDRANSYEQYF
>NA|TRBJ2-1|few|TRBV20-1
TGCAGTGCTAGTCCGGCGGGGCCGAGCTCCTACAATGAGCAGTTCTTC
CSASPAGPSSYNEQFF
>NA|TRBJ1-3|few|TRBV18
TGTGCCAGCTCACCACCGTCCATCCCTGGAAACACCATATATTTT
CASSPPSIPGNTIYF
>NA|TRBJ1-2|NA|TRBV7-6
TGTGCCAGCAGCCCTCAGGGGTTCTATGGCTACACCTTC
CASSPQGFYGYTF
>TRBD2|TRBJ2-3|NA|TRBV5-1
TGCGCCAGCAGCTTGGGTTACGGACTAGCGGGCCCCACAGATACGCAGTATTTT
CASSLGYGLAGPTDTQYF
>NA|TRBJ1-6|NA|TRBV28
TGTGCCAGCATCACGGACACTTCTTCACCCCTCCACTTT
CASITDTSSPLHF